Reported below is one T cell receptor beta chain. Its antigen remains unknown. Germline V lookup: CDR1 MNHEY, CDR2 SVGEGT. The CDR3 is 14 amino acids. The V end lost 2 bases, the J end lost 3 bases, and 11 bases lay between the germline ends. The data stem from a study of T cell responses to AZD1222 COVID-19 vaccine. Regarding the study as a whole: Recipients of AZD1222 seropositive at baseline numbered only 5 or 6. A reported finding is that nearly half of spike-specific TCRs target unmutated variant regions.

Using immunoSEQ multiplex PCR, the repertoire was profiled, and TCRdb retains in-frame clones only, with some absent. The sample includes some 130,000 clones, roughly 89% of them seen just once. This receptor was taken from an adult in good health. This chain uses TRBV6-2 or TRBV6-3 with TRBJ2-7; D is unclear. The sample here was peripheral blood, taken on day 0 of AZD1222 vaccination. The CDR3 region has the DNA TGTGCCAGCAGTTACGCCGGAAGGAACTACGAGCAGTACTTC. Translating gives CASSYAGRNYEQYF.